This TCR beta chain was captured by sequencing in a study of blood T cells in healthy people across ages. Alongside a J-beta primer mix, a sample-barcoded 5' primer served in a second PCR lasting about 7 to 12 cycles. Per sample, CDR3-containing paired-end reads numbered at least 3 million. Using its own MiXCR run on the 5' RACE reads, TCRdb lists one record per CDR3 protein. In the table there are fewer than 800,000 distinct CDR3 sequences, 20% to 25% of which are singletons. About this clonotype: The antigen remains unidentified.

Study observations and caveats: A roughly linear fall in TCR beta diversity per million T cells was seen with increasing age.

Each sample used at least 7 million PBMCs. The source material was blood. The clonotype comes from a man in his 70s in good health.

The CDR3 DNA sequence: TGTGCCAGCAGCCAAGCGGGAGTAGGCGAGCAGTACTTC. Its translation: CASSQAGVGEQYF. The J gene is TRBJ2-7, the V gene TRBV3-1, with D perhaps matching TRBD2 (6 bases). The CDR3 extends over 13 amino acids. V was cut by 1 base and J by 6 bases, with 10 bases left in between. Germline CDR1 LGHDT, CDR2 YNNKEL (reference sequence).